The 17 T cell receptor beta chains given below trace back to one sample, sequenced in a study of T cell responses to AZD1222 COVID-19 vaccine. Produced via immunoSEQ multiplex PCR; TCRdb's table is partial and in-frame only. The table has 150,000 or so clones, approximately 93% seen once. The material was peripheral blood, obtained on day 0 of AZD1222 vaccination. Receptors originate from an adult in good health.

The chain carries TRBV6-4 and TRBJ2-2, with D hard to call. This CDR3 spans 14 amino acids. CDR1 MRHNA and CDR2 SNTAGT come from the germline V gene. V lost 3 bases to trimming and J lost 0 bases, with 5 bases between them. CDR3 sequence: CASSEVPNTGELFF. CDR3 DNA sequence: TGTGCCAGCAGTGAGGTCCCGAACACCGGGGAGCTGTTTTTT.

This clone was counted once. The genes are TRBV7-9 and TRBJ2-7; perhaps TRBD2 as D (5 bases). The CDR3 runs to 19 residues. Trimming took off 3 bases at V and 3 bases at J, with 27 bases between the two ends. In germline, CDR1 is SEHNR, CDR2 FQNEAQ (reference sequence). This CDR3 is CASSFPLKGERPMDYEQYF. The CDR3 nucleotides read TGTGCCAGCAGCTTCCCATTGAAGGGAGAGAGGCCGATGGACTACGAGCAGTACTTC.

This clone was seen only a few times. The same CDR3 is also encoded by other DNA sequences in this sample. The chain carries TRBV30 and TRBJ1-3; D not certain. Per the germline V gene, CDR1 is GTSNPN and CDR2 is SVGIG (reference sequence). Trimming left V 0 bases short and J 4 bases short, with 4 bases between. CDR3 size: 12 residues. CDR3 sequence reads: CAWSVTGNTIYF. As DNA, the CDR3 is TGTGCCTGGAGTGTCACAGGAAACACCATATATTTT.

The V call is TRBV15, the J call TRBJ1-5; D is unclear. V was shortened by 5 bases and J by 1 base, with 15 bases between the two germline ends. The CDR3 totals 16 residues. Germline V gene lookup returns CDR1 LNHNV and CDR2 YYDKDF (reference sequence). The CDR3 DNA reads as TGTGCCACCAGCCTCGGACCTACTACAAGCAATCAGCCCCAGCATTTT. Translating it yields CATSLGPTTSNQPQHF.

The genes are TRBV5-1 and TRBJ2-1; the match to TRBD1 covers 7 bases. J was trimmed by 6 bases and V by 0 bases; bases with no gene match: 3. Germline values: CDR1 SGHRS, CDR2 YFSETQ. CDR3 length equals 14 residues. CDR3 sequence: CASSLAAGGNEQFF. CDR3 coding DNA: TGCGCCAGCAGCTTGGCCGCAGGGGGCAATGAGCAGTTCTTC.

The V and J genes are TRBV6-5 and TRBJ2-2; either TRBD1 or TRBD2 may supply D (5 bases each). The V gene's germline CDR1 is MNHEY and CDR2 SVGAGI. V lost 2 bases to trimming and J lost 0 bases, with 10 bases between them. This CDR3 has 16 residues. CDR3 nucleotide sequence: TGTGCCAGCAGTTACGTCGGGACGGCGAACACCGGGGAGCTGTTTTTT. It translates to CASSYVGTANTGELFF.

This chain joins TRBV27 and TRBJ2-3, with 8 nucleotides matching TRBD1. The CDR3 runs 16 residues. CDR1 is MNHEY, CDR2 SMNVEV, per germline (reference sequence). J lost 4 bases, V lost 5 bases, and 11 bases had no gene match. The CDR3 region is CASSPTGDRTADTQYF. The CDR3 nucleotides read TGTGCCAGCAGTCCCACGGGGGACAGGACGGCAGATACGCAGTATTTT.

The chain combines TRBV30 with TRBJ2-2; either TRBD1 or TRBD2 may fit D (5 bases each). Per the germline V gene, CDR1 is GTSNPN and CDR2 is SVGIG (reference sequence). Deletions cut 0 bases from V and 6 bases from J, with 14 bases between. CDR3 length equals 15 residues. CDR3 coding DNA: TGTGCCTGGAGTGTAGGTAGATGGGGGTCCGGGGAGCTGTTTTTT. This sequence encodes CAWSVGRWGSGELFF.

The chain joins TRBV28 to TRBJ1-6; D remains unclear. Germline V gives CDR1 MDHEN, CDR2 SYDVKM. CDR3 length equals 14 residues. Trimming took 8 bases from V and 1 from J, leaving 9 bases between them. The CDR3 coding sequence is TGTGCCAGCGTATTAGATTCCTATAATTCACCCCTCCACTTT. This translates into CASVLDSYNSPLHF.

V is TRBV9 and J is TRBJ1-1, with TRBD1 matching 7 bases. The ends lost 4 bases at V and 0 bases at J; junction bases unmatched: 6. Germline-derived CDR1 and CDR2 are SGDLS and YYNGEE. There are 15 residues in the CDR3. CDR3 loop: CASSPRGQLNTEAFF. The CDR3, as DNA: TGTGCCAGCAGCCCTAGGGGACAGCTGAACACTGAAGCTTTCTTT.

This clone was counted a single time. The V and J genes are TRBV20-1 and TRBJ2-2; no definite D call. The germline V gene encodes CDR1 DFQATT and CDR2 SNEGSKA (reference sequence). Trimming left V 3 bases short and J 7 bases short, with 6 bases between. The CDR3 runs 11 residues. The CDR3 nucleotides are TGCAGTGCTAGCGTTTACGGGGAGCTGTTTTTT. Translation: CSASVYGELFF.

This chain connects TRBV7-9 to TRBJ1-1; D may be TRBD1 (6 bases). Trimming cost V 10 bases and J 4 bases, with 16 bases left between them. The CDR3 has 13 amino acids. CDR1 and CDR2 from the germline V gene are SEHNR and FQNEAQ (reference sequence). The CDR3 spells CATHREGVTEAFF. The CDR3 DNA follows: TGTGCCACCCACAGGGAAGGAGTCACTGAAGCTTTCTTT.

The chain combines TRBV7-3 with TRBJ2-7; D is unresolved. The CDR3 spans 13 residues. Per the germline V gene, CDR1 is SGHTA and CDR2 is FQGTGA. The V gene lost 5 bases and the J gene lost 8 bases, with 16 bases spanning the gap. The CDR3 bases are TGTGCCAGCAGCCGGGTCTCCGATGGGAAGCAGTACTTC. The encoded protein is CASSRVSDGKQYF. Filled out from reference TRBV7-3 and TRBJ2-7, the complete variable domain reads GAGVSQTPSNKVTEKGKYVELRCDPISGHTALYWYRQSLGQGPEFLIYFQGTGAADDSGLPNDRFFAVRPEGSVSTLKIQRTERGDSAVYLCASSRVSDGKQYFGPGTRLTVT.

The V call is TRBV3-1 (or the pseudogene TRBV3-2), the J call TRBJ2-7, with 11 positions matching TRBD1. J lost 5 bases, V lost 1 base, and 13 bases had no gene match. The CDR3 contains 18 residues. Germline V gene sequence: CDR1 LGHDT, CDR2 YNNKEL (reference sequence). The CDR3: CASSQADRGRGFRHEQYF. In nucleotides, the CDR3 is TGTGCCAGCAGCCAAGCGGACAGGGGGCGCGGTTTTCGTCACGAGCAGTACTTC.

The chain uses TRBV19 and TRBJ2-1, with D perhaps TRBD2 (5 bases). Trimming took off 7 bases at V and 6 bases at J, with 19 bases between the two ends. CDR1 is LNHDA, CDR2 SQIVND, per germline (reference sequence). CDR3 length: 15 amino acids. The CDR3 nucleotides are TGTGCCAGTACCGGGAATGGGATCGCTGGCAATGAGCAGTTCTTC. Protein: CASTGNGIAGNEQFF.

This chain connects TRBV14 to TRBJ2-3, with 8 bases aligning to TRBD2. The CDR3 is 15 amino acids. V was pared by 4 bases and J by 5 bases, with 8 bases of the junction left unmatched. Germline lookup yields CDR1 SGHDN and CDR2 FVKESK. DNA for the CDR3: TGTGCCAGCAGCCGTCTAGCGGGTAACCTAGATACGCAGTATTTT. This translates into CASSRLAGNLDTQYF.

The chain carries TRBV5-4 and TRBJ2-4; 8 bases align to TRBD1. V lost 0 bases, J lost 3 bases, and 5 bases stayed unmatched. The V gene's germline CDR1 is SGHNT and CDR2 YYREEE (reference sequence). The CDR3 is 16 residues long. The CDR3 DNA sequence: TGTGCCAGCAGCTTGGTAACAGGGGGGTTCAAAAACATTCAGTACTTC. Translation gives CASSLVTGGFKNIQYF.